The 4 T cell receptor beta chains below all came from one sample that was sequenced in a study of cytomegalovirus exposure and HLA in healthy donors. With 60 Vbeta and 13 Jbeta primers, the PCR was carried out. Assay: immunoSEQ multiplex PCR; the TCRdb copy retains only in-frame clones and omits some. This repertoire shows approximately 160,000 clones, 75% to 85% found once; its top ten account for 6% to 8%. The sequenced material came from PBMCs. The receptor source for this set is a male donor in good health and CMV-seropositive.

CDR3 nucleotide sequence: TGTGCCAGCAGTGAAGGGGGGACCTCGGGGGAAGCTTTCTTT. Protein sequence: CASSEGGTSGEAFF. The rearrangement joins TRBV25-1 to TRBJ1-1; TRBD1 might be the D (5 bases). This CDR3 is 14 amino acids long. Germline lookup yields CDR1 MGHDK and CDR2 SYGVNS. V was pared by 2 bases and J by 8 bases, with 15 bases between.

CDR3 region: CASSIQGGGNTEAFF. The CDR3 DNA reads TGTGCCAGTAGTATCCAGGGTGGCGGGAACACTGAAGCTTTCTTT. The chain combines TRBV19 with TRBJ1-1; D possibly corresponds to TRBD1 (5 bases). The CDR3 covers 15 residues. From germline, CDR1 is LNHDA and CDR2 SQIVND (reference sequence). V lost 3 bases and J 1 base, leaving 12 bases between the germline ends.

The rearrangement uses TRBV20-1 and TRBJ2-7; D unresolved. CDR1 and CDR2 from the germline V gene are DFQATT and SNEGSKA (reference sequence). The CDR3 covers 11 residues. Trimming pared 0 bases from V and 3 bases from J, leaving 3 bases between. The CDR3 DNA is TGCAGTGCTAGAGATCTCTACGAGCAGTACTTC. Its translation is CSARDLYEQYF.

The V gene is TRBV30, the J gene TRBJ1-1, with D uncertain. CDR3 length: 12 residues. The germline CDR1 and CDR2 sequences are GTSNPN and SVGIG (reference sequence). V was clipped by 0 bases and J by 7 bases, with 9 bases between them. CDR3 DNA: TGTGCCTGGAGTGTAGAACGGAGTGAAGCTTTCTTT. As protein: CAWSVERSEAFF.